This T cell receptor (beta chain) is drawn from a study of cytomegalovirus exposure and HLA in healthy donors. Overall study findings and caveats: Researchers reported that a few CMV-associated chains were confirmed in vitro as CMV antigen-specific.

V gave up 4 bases and J gave up 2 bases; unmatched junction bases: 8. This CDR3 is 15 amino acids long. Per the germline V gene, CDR1 is SGHRS and CDR2 is YFSETQ. 60 Vbeta and 13 Jbeta primers were used in PCR. Sequencing used immunoSEQ multiplex PCR; TCRdb keeps in-frame clones, though not all of them. The table shows around 120,000 clones, with roughly four fifths occurring only once. As concerns this clone: Its antigen is unidentified.

Sequencing was performed on PBMCs. The clonotype originates from a woman under 40 in good health and CMV-seropositive. The gene calls are TRBV5-1 and TRBJ1-2, with 7 nucleotides matching TRBD1. This CDR3 is CASSQRQGTNYGYTF. The CDR3 DNA reads as TGCGCCAGCAGCCAGAGACAGGGAACCAACTATGGCTACACCTTC.